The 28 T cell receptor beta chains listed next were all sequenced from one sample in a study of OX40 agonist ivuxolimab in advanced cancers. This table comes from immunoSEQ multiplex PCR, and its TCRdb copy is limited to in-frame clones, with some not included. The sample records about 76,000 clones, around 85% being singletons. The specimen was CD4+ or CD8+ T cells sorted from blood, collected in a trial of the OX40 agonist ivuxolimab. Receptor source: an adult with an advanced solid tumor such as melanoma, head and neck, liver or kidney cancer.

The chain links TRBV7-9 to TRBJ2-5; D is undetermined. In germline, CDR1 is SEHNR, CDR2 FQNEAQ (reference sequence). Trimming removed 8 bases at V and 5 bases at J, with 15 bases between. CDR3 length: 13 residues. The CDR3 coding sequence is TGTGCCAGCGCCCCCTTAGGGTCGGAGACCCAGTACTTC. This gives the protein CASAPLGSETQYF. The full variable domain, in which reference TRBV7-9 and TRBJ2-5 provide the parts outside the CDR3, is DTGVSQNPRHKITKRGQNVTFRCDPISEHNRLYWYRQTLGQGPEFLTYFQNEAQLEKSRLLSDRFSAERPKGSFSTLEIQRTEQGDSAMYLCASAPLGSETQYFGPGTRLLVL.

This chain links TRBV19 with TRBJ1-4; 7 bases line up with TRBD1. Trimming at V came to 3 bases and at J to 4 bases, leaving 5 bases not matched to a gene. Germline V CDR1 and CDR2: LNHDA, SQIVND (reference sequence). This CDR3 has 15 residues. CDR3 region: CASSIQGGDNEKLFF. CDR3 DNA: TGTGCCAGTAGTATCCAGGGGGGGGATAATGAAAAACTGTTTTTT. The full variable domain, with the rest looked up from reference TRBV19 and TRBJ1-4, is DGGITQSPKYLFRKEGQNVTLSCEQNLNHDAMYWYRQDPGQGLRLIYYSQIVNDFQKGDIAEGYSVSREKKESFPLTVTSAQKNPTAFYLCASSIQGGDNEKLFFGSGTQLSVL.

The CDR3 region is CASSLAGNTEAFF. CDR3 nucleotide sequence: TGTGCCAGCAGCTTAGCAGGGAACACTGAAGCTTTCTTT. The chain has TRBV7-9 and TRBJ1-1, with unresolved D. Germline CDR1 and CDR2: SEHNR and FQNEAQ (reference sequence). The CDR3 has 13 residues. Deletions cut 0 bases from V and 1 base from J, with 3 bases between.

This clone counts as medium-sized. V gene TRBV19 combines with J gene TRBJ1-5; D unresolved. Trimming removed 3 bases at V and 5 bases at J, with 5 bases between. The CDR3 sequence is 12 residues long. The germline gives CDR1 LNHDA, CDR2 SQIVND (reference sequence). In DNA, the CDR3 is TGTGCCAGTAGTATGATGGATCAGCCCCAGCATTTT. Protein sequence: CASSMMDQPQHF.

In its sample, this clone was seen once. The DNA of the CDR3 is TGTGCCAGCAGTACCCGGGCTAGCACAGATACGCAGTATTTT. It is translated as CASSTRASTDTQYF. The chain combines TRBV7-3 with TRBJ2-3; D is unclear. The CDR3 is 14 residues long. Germline values: CDR1 SGHTA, CDR2 FQGTGA. The germline V and J ends were trimmed by 6 bases and 0 bases, with 10 bases remaining between them.

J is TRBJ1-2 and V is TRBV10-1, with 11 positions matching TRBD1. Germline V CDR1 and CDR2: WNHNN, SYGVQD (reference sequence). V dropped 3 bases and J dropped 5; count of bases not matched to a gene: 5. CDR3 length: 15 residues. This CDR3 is CASSDRDRGVYGYTF. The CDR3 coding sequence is TGCGCCAGCAGTGACCGGGACAGGGGGGTTTATGGCTACACCTTC.

In DNA form, the CDR3 reads TGTGCCAGCAGCGTACGGGTAGGGCAGCCCCAGCATTTT. The encoded protein is CASSVRVGQPQHF. The rearrangement links TRBV7-2 to TRBJ1-5; the D is unclear. The CDR3 sequence is 13 residues long. The V end was cut by 5 bases, the J end by 7 bases, with 12 bases between. Germline CDR1 and CDR2: SGHTA and FQGNSA.

The CDR3 nucleotides are TGTGCCAGCTCGCCAAGCGGGGAGATCACAGATACGCAGTATTTT. Protein: CASSPSGEITDTQYF. The J gene is TRBJ2-3, the V gene TRBV18; 7 bases match TRBD2. The CDR3 length is 15 residues. The V gene end was trimmed by 6 bases and the J gene end by 2 bases; junction bases not matched to a gene: 8. Germline lookup yields CDR1 KGHSH and CDR2 LQKENI.

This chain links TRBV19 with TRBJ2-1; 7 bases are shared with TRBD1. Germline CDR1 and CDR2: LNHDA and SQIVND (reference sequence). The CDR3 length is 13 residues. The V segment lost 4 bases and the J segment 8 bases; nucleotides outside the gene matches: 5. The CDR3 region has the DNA TGTGCCAGTAGTACCCAGCAGGGGGATGAGCAGTTCTTC. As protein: CASSTQQGDEQFF.

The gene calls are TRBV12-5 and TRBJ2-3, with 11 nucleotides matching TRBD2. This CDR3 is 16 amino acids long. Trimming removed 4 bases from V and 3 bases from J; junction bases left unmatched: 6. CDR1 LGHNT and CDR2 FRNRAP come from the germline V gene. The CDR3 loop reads CASGSSGGILTDTQYF. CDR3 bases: TGTGCTAGTGGTTCTAGCGGGGGGATTTTGACAGATACGCAGTATTTT.

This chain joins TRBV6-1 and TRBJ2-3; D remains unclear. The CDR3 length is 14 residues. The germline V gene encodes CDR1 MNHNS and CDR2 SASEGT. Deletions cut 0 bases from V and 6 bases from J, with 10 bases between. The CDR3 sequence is CASSEAGNWDTQYF. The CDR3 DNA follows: TGTGCCAGCAGTGAAGCTGGGAATTGGGATACGCAGTATTTT.

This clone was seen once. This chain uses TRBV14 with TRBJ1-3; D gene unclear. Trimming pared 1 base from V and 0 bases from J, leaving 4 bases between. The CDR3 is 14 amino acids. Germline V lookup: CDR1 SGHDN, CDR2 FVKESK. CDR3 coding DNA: TGTGCCAGCAGCCAAGTGAGCTCTGGAAACACCATATATTTT. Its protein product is CASSQVSSGNTIYF.

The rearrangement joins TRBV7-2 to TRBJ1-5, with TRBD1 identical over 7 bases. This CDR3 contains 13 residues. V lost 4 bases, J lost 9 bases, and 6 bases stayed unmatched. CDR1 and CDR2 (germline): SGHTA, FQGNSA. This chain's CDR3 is CASSSTGTGPQHF. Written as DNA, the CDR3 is TGTGCCAGCAGCTCGACAGGGACGGGGCCCCAGCATTTT.

CDR3: CASQRSEEEKLFF. The CDR3 bases are TGTGCCAGCCAAAGGTCCGAGGAGGAAAAACTGTTTTTT. The J gene is TRBJ1-4, the V gene TRBV18; D gene uncertain. Germline CDR1 KGHSH, CDR2 LQKENI. The V and J ends lost 8 bases and 8 bases respectively, with 15 bases between them. The CDR3 totals 13 residues.

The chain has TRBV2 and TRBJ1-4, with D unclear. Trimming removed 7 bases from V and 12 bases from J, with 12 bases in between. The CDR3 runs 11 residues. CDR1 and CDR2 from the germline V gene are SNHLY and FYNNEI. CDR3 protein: CASTQQAELFF. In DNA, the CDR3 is TGTGCCAGCACCCAACAAGCGGAACTGTTTTTT.

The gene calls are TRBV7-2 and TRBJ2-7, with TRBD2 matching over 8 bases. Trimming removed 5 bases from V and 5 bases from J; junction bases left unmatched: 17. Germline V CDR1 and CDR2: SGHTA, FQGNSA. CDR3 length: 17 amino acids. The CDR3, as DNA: TGTGCCAGCAGCCGCAGTCGGGGCCGGGGGGGTATCAACGAGCAGTACTTC. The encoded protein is CASSRSRGRGGINEQYF.

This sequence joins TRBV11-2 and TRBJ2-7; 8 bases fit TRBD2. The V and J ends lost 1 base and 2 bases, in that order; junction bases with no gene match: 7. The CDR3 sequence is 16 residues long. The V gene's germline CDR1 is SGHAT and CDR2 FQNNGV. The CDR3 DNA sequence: TGTGCCAGCAGCTTAGGGGCGCGGGGGGCCGCCTACGAGCAGTACTTC. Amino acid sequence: CASSLGARGAAYEQYF.

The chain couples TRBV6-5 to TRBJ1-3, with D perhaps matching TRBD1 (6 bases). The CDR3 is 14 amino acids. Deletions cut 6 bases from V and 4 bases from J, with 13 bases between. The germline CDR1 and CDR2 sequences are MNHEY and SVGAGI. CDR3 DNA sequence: TGTGCCAGCAGCCGGACAGCTCTCGGAAACACCATATATTTT. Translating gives CASSRTALGNTIYF.

CDR3 residues: CATSREVRDGQYF. CDR3 DNA: TGTGCCACCAGCAGAGAAGTGCGGGACGGGCAGTACTTC. The chain employs TRBV15 and TRBJ2-7, with TRBD2 as a possible D gene (6 bases). Trimming cost V 0 bases and J 9 bases, with 12 bases left between them. The CDR3 consists of 13 residues. CDR1 and CDR2 (germline): LNHNV, YYDKDF (reference sequence).

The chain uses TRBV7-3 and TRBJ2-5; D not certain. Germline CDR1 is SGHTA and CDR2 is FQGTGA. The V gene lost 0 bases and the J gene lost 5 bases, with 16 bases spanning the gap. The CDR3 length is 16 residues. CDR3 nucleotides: TGTGCCAGCAGCTTAACCCTAGGGCCCTCAAAGGAGACCCAGTACTTC. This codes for CASSLTLGPSKETQYF.

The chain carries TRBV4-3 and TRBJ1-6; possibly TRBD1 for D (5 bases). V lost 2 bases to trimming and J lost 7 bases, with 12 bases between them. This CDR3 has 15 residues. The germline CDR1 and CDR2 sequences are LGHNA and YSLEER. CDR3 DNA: TGCGCCAGCAGCCAATCCGACCGGGGGAATTCACCCCTCCACTTT. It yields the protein CASSQSDRGNSPLHF.

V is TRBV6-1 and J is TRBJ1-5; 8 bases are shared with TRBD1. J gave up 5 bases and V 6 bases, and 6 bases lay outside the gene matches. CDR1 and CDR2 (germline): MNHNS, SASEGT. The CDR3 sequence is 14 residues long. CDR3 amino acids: CASSYGQGDQPQHF. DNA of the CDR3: TGTGCCAGCAGCTACGGACAGGGTGATCAGCCCCAGCATTTT.

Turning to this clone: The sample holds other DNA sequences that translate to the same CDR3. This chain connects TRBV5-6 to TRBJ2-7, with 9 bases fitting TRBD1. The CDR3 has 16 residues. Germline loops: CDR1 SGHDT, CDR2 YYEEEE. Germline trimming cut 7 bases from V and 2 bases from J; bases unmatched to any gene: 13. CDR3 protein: CASSNTGQGKPYEQYF. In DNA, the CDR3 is TGTGCCAGCTCAAACACGGGACAGGGTAAGCCCTACGAGCAGTACTTC.

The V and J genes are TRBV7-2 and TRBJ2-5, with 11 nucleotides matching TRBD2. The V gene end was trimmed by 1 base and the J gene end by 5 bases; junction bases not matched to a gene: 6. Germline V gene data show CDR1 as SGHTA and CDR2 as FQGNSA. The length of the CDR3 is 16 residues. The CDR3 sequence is CASSLVASGGRETQYF. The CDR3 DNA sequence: TGTGCCAGCAGCTTAGTGGCTAGCGGGGGGAGGGAGACCCAGTACTTC.

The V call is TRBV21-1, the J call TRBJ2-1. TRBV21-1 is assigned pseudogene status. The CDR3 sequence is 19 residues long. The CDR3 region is CASSKLAIDFSPDNNEQFF. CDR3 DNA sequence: TGTGCCAGCAGCAAACTGGCAATAGACTTTTCCCCCGACAATAATGAGCAGTTCTTC.

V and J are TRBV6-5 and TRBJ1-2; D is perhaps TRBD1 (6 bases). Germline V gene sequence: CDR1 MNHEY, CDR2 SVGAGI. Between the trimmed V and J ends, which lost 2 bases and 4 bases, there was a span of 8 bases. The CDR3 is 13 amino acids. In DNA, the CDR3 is TGTGCCAGCAGTTACGGGGGGCCCTATGGCTACACCTTC. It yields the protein CASSYGGPYGYTF.

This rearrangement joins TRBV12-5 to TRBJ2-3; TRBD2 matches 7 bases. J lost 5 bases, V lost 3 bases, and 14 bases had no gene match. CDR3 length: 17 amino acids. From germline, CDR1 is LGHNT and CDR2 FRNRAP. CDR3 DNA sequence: TGTGCTAGTGGTTTTGGGGTTACCGGGACTACGCTAGATACGCAGTATTTT. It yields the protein CASGFGVTGTTLDTQYF.

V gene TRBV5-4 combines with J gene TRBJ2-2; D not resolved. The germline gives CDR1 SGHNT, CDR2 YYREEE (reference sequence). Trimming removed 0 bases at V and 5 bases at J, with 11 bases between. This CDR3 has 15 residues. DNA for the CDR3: TGTGCCAGCAGCTTGGAGGCTAGTGAAACCGGGGAGCTGTTTTTT. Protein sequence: CASSLEASETGELFF.